Each of the 15 T cell receptor beta chains below was sequenced from the same sample in a study of T cell responses to AZD1222 COVID-19 vaccine. Produced via immunoSEQ multiplex PCR; TCRdb's table is partial and in-frame only. The sample lists more than 110,000 clones; approximately 90% were seen once. The sample was peripheral blood, taken on day 0 of AZD1222 vaccination. Receptors were obtained from an adult in good health.

The chain employs TRBV5-5 and TRBJ2-2, with D perhaps matching TRBD1 (5 bases). Germline V gene sequence: CDR1 SGHKS, CDR2 YYEKEE (reference sequence). CDR3 length: 14 residues. V was trimmed by 2 bases and J by 4 bases, leaving 9 bases between them. For the CDR3, the DNA is TGTGCCAGCAGCTTAGGACAAACCACCGGGGAGCTGTTTTTT. Amino acids: CASSLGQTTGELFF.

As for this clone: One end of the junction fails to match germline, which may point to a read error. The chain recombines TRBV24-1 with TRBJ1-2; D is ambiguous. CDR3 size: 13 residues. The germline V gene encodes CDR1 KGHDR and CDR2 SFDVKD. CDR3 in amino acids: CATSGLGFYGYTF. CDR3 nucleotides: TGTGCCACCAGTGGTTTGGGGTTCTATGGCTACACCTTC.

This chain connects TRBV7-2 to TRBJ1-5; tentative D call: TRBD1 (6 bases). Trimming took off 6 bases at V and 3 bases at J, with 15 bases between the two ends. The length of the CDR3 is 15 residues. Per the germline V gene, CDR1 is SGHTA and CDR2 is FQGNSA. DNA of the CDR3: TGTGCCAGCAGAAAAACAGGGAACGCCAATCAGCCCCAGCATTTT. Translating it yields CASRKTGNANQPQHF. The entire variable domain, with the rest obtained from reference TRBV7-2 and TRBJ1-5, is as follows: GAGVSQSPSNKVTEKGKDVELRCDPISGHTALYWYRQSLGQGLEFLIYFQGNSAPDKSGLPSDRFSAERTGGSVSTLTIQRTQQEDSAVYLCASRKTGNANQPQHFGDGTRLSIL.

The chain recombines TRBV18 with TRBJ2-2; D uncertain. This CDR3 has 15 amino acids. V was shortened by 2 bases and J by 5 bases, with 12 bases between the two germline ends. CDR1 and CDR2 from the germline V gene are KGHSH and LQKENI. CDR3 in amino acids: CASSPEQRSTGELFF. As DNA, the CDR3 is TGTGCCAGCTCACCAGAACAGCGCAGTACCGGGGAGCTGTTTTTT.

J is TRBJ1-3 and V is TRBV2; no firm D call. The CDR3 sequence is 15 residues long. V was cut by 4 bases and J by 0 bases, with 10 bases left in between. Germline V lookup: CDR1 SNHLY, CDR2 FYNNEI. The CDR3 spells CASSAEFPSGNTIYF. The CDR3 DNA reads TGTGCCAGCAGTGCCGAGTTCCCCTCTGGAAACACCATATATTTT. The full variable domain, with the rest looked up from reference TRBV2 and TRBJ1-3, is EPEVTQTPSHQVTQMGQEVILRCVPISNHLYFYWYRQILGQKVEFLVSFYNNEISEKSEIFDDQFSVERPDGSNFTLKIRSTKLEDSAMYFCASSAEFPSGNTIYFGEGSWLTVV.

This chain links TRBV6-5 with TRBJ1-2; D unclear. The germline V and J ends were trimmed by 7 bases and 0 bases, with 12 bases remaining between them. The CDR3 covers 14 residues. In germline, CDR1 is MNHEY, CDR2 SVGAGI. CDR3 amino acids: CASNRHGPNYGYTF. CDR3 coding DNA: TGTGCCAGCAACAGACACGGACCTAACTATGGCTACACCTTC.

The CDR3 region is CASSRGQWGSPLHF. CDR3 in DNA: TGTGCCAGCAGCAGGGGCCAGTGGGGTTCACCCCTCCACTTT. The rearrangement uses TRBV14 and TRBJ1-6, with D possibly matching TRBD1 (5 bases). The CDR3 loop spans 14 amino acids. CDR1 SGHDN and CDR2 FVKESK come from the germline V gene. Deletions cut 5 bases from V and 9 bases from J, with 14 bases between.

This clone has just one count. V gene TRBV5-1 combines with J gene TRBJ1-5; possible D gene TRBD1, 6 bases. The ends were cut back, 4 bases at V and 4 bases at J, with 12 bases in the middle. The CDR3 sequence is 14 residues long. Germline values: CDR1 SGHRS, CDR2 YFSETQ. CDR3 coding DNA: TGCGCCAGCAGCCCCTTAGGGACAAATCAGCCCCAGCATTTT. Its translation: CASSPLGTNQPQHF.

This sequence joins TRBV23-1 and TRBJ1-5; no firm D call. TRBV23-1 is classed as an ORF, of uncertain function. The ends were cut back, 0 bases at V and 0 bases at J, with 15 bases in the middle. The CDR3 runs to 18 residues. Written as DNA, the CDR3 is TGCGCCAGCAGTCAATCAGGCCCTCTCATATATAGCAATCAGCCCCAGCATTTT. It yields the protein CASSQSGPLIYSNQPQHF.

The gene calls are TRBV29-1 and TRBJ2-7; unclear D gene. Germline CDR1 and CDR2: SQVTM and ANQGSEA. The ends were cut back, 6 bases at V and 2 bases at J, with 11 bases in the middle. The CDR3 length is 12 residues. The CDR3 DNA sequence: TGCAGCGTCTGGGCAGCAGCCTACGAGCAGTACTTC. It specifies CSVWAAAYEQYF.

The CDR3 DNA follows: TGTGCCACCAGTTCCAGGGGGACTAATGAAAAACTGTTTTTT. Protein sequence: CATSSRGTNEKLFF. The chain combines TRBV15 with TRBJ1-4, with TRBD1 matching over 7 bases. The length of the CDR3 is 14 residues. Germline V lookup: CDR1 LNHNV, CDR2 YYDKDF (reference sequence). The V and J ends lost 6 bases and 2 bases, in that order; junction bases with no gene match: 3.

The V call is TRBV10-3, the J call TRBJ2-1; D is unclear. The V end lost 6 bases, the J end lost 5 bases, and 8 bases lay between the germline ends. Looked up from germline, CDR1 is ENHRY and CDR2 is SYGVKD. The CDR3 loop spans 12 amino acids. CDR3: CAIRPSDNEQFF. The DNA of the CDR3 is TGTGCCATCAGACCCAGCGACAATGAGCAGTTCTTC.

This rearrangement joins TRBV6-5 to TRBJ2-2; no reliable D call. The V end was cut by 0 bases, the J end by 6 bases, with 11 bases between. This CDR3 has 15 amino acids. The germline CDR1 and CDR2 sequences are MNHEY and SVGAGI. The CDR3 loop is CASSYSGQIAGELFF. The CDR3 nucleotides read TGTGCCAGCAGTTACTCAGGGCAAATAGCCGGGGAGCTGTTTTTT.

The genes are TRBV28 and TRBJ2-3, with a weak D call TRBD2 (5 bases). Per the germline V gene, CDR1 is MDHEN and CDR2 is SYDVKM. V shed 5 bases and J shed 6 bases, with 21 bases lying between them. There are 16 residues in the CDR3. The CDR3 loop is CASSAAVAGGRDTQYF. DNA for the CDR3: TGTGCCAGCAGTGCCGCGGTCGCAGGAGGTAGGGATACGCAGTATTTT.

This chain connects TRBV3-1 (or the pseudogene TRBV3-2) to TRBJ1-3, with D possibly TRBD1 on 6 matching bases. Germline V gene lookup returns CDR1 LGHDT and CDR2 YNNKEL (reference sequence). The CDR3 loop spans 14 amino acids. Between the trimmed V and J ends, which lost 4 bases and 3 bases, there was a span of 10 bases. CDR3 DNA sequence: TGTGCCAGCAGCCGAGGGGGATTTGGAAACACCATATATTTT. Translation: CASSRGGFGNTIYF.